These T cell receptor beta chains were read from a single sample in a study of blood T cells in healthy people across ages. From the 5' RACE reads, TCRdb called clonotypes with MiXCR, one entry per CDR3 protein. This table holds 780,000 or so distinct CDR3 sequences, approximately 60% found once. The sample taken for sequencing was blood. The origin of the receptors is a man in his forties or fifties in good health. CDR3s include the opening cysteine and the closing phenylalanine or tryptophan. The order of the fields is D gene, V gene, J gene, clone size, CDR3 protein, CDR3 DNA. A D gene is named only where the DNA matches it firmly. Only some rows state a clone size, as once, few, many or a class for expanded clones.

D gene: TRBD2; V gene: TRBV3-1; J gene: TRBJ2-5; clone size: -; CDR3 protein: CASSRQGLAENGETQYF; CDR3 DNA: TGTGCCAGCAGCCGGCAGGGACTAGCGGAAAATGGGGAGACCCAGTACTTC
D gene: TRBD2; V gene: TRBV6-2/TRBV6-3; J gene: TRBJ2-4; clone size: -; CDR3 protein: CASSSRGEIAKNIQYF; CDR3 DNA: TGTGCCAGCAGTTCCCGGGGGGAGATAGCCAAAAACATTCAGTACTTC
D gene: -; V gene: TRBV27; J gene: TRBJ2-1; clone size: -; CDR3 protein: CASSLISVRGNGEQFF; CDR3 DNA: TGTGCCAGCAGTTTAATCTCCGTGCGGGGAAACGGTGAGCAGTTCTTC
D gene: TRBD1; V gene: TRBV20-1; J gene: TRBJ1-1; clone size: few; CDR3 protein: CSAKGAGGQMNTEAFF; CDR3 DNA: TGCAGTGCTAAGGGGGCAGGGGGCCAGATGAACACTGAAGCTTTCTTT
D gene: -; V gene: TRBV28; J gene: TRBJ1-4; clone size: -; CDR3 protein: CASSFERREKLFF; CDR3 DNA: TGTGCCAGCAGTTTTGAGAGAAGGGAAAAACTGTTTTTT
D gene: -; V gene: TRBV3-1; J gene: TRBJ2-3; clone size: -; CDR3 protein: CASSQRTNPVTDTQYF; CDR3 DNA: TGTGCCAGCAGCCAACGGACAAATCCCGTCACAGATACGCAGTATTTT
D gene: -; V gene: TRBV3-1; J gene: TRBJ2-1; clone size: -; CDR3 protein: CASNAGTNEQFF; CDR3 DNA: TGTGCCAGCAACGCAGGGACCAATGAGCAGTTCTTC
D gene: TRBD2; V gene: TRBV25-1; J gene: TRBJ2-1; clone size: -; CDR3 protein: CASSGLAGGSEQFF; CDR3 DNA: TGTGCCAGCAGTGGGTTAGCGGGAGGTAGTGAGCAGTTCTTC
D gene: -; V gene: TRBV12-3/TRBV12-4; J gene: TRBJ2-3; clone size: -; CDR3 protein: CASSLGGSMDTQYF; CDR3 DNA: TGTGCCAGCAGTTTGGGCGGATCGATGGATACGCAGTATTTT
D gene: -; V gene: TRBV3-1; J gene: TRBJ2-7; clone size: -; CDR3 protein: CASSQGTRDEQYF; CDR3 DNA: TGTGCCAGCAGCCAAGGGACCCGTGACGAGCAGTACTTC
D gene: -; V gene: TRBV27; J gene: TRBJ1-5; clone size: -; CDR3 protein: CASSFEGGWGQPQHF; CDR3 DNA: TGTGCCAGCTCCTTCGAGGGGGGGTGGGGTCAGCCCCAGCATTTT
D gene: TRBD2; V gene: TRBV25-1; J gene: TRBJ2-5; clone size: -; CDR3 protein: CASSESTSGRETQYF; CDR3 DNA: TGTGCCAGCAGTGAATCGACTAGCGGGCGAGAGACCCAGTACTTC
D gene: -; V gene: TRBV20-1; J gene: TRBJ1-2; clone size: few; CDR3 protein: CSARTQGDYGYTF; CDR3 DNA: TGCAGTGCTAGGACCCAGGGCGACTATGGCTACACCTTC
D gene: -; V gene: TRBV28; J gene: TRBJ1-2; clone size: -; CDR3 protein: CASGPSTGSYGYTF; CDR3 DNA: TGTGCCAGCGGCCCATCGACAGGTTCCTATGGCTACACCTTC
D gene: -; V gene: TRBV2; J gene: TRBJ2-7; clone size: -; CDR3 protein: CASSDDTPGTSYEQYF; CDR3 DNA: TGTGCCAGCAGCGACGATACCCCAGGTACTTCCTACGAGCAGTACTTC
D gene: TRBD1; V gene: TRBV15; J gene: TRBJ2-3; clone size: -; CDR3 protein: CATSGRTGRMDTQYF; CDR3 DNA: TGTGCCACCAGCGGAAGGACAGGGAGGATGGATACGCAGTATTTT
D gene: TRBD2; V gene: TRBV28; J gene: TRBJ2-3; clone size: -; CDR3 protein: CASQGAGGYTDTQYF; CDR3 DNA: TGTGCCAGCCAGGGAGCGGGGGGGTACACAGATACGCAGTATTTT
D gene: -; V gene: TRBV29-1; J gene: TRBJ2-3; clone size: few; CDR3 protein: CSVGQTQQYF; CDR3 DNA: TGCAGCGTTGGACAGACCCAACAGTATTTT
D gene: TRBD2; V gene: TRBV20-1; J gene: TRBJ2-5; clone size: -; CDR3 protein: CSASRLAGASGETQYF; CDR3 DNA: TGCAGTGCTAGCCGTTTAGCGGGAGCCTCGGGAGAGACCCAGTACTTC
D gene: TRBD2; V gene: TRBV28; J gene: TRBJ2-1; clone size: -; CDR3 protein: CASSVSGTYNEQFF; CDR3 DNA: TGTGCCAGCAGTGTCAGCGGGACCTACAATGAGCAGTTCTTC
D gene: -; V gene: TRBV20-1; J gene: TRBJ2-5; clone size: -; CDR3 protein: CSAREFGPLNEQYF; CDR3 DNA: TGCAGTGCTAGAGAGTTTGGACCACTCAATGAGCAGTACTTC
D gene: TRBD2; V gene: TRBV28; J gene: TRBJ2-5; clone size: -; CDR3 protein: CASRPSGSQETQYF; CDR3 DNA: TGTGCCAGCAGACCTAGCGGGAGCCAAGAGACCCAGTACTTC
D gene: -; V gene: TRBV11-1; J gene: TRBJ2-3; clone size: -; CDR3 protein: CASRQRLAGADTQYF; CDR3 DNA: TGTGCCAGCAGACAGCGCCTAGCAGGGGCAGATACGCAGTATTTT
D gene: TRBD1; V gene: TRBV7-9; J gene: TRBJ2-3; clone size: -; CDR3 protein: CASSLGDRAGDTQYF; CDR3 DNA: TGTGCCAGCAGCTTAGGGGACAGGGCCGGGGATACGCAGTATTTT
D gene: TRBD1; V gene: TRBV6-1; J gene: TRBJ2-1; clone size: -; CDR3 protein: CASSEGTGYDEQFF; CDR3 DNA: TGTGCCAGCAGTGAAGGGACAGGGTACGATGAGCAGTTCTTC
D gene: -; V gene: TRBV29-1; J gene: TRBJ2-7; clone size: once; CDR3 protein: CSVVMAYEQYF; CDR3 DNA: TGCAGCGTTGTGATGGCCTACGAGCAGTACTTC
D gene: -; V gene: TRBV10-3; J gene: TRBJ2-7; clone size: -; CDR3 protein: CAIRGAPSYEQYF; CDR3 DNA: TGTGCCATCAGGGGCGCCCCGTCCTACGAGCAGTACTTC
D gene: TRBD1; V gene: TRBV28; J gene: TRBJ1-2; clone size: few; CDR3 protein: CATTTGGPNYGYTF; CDR3 DNA: TGTGCCACTACGACAGGGGGCCCCAACTATGGCTACACCTTC
D gene: -; V gene: TRBV20-1; J gene: TRBJ2-3; clone size: -; CDR3 protein: CSATVEGLPKLKTDTQYF; CDR3 DNA: TGCAGTGCTACTGTCGAGGGTCTCCCGAAACTCAAAACAGATACGCAGTATTTT
D gene: -; V gene: TRBV29-1; J gene: TRBJ2-1; clone size: -; CDR3 protein: CSVVGGSESSYNEQFF; CDR3 DNA: TGCAGCGTCGTGGGAGGTAGCGAAAGCTCCTACAATGAGCAGTTCTTC
D gene: -; V gene: TRBV20-1; J gene: TRBJ1-6; clone size: -; CDR3 protein: CSARVVTLWRPKNSPLHF; CDR3 DNA: TGCAGTGCTAGAGTGGTGACCCTGTGGCGGCCAAAGAATTCACCCCTCCACTTT
D gene: TRBD2; V gene: TRBV7-9; J gene: TRBJ2-5; clone size: -; CDR3 protein: CASSKLPGTSGTQETQYF; CDR3 DNA: TGTGCCAGCAGCAAACTGCCCGGGACTAGCGGTACCCAAGAGACCCAGTACTTC
D gene: TRBD1; V gene: TRBV6-1; J gene: TRBJ2-1; clone size: -; CDR3 protein: CASSPGQEVNEQFF; CDR3 DNA: TGTGCCAGCAGTCCGGGACAGGAGGTAAATGAGCAGTTCTTC
D gene: -; V gene: TRBV11-2; J gene: TRBJ2-7; clone size: -; CDR3 protein: CASSAFVSTVLPVSCEQYF; CDR3 DNA: TGTGCCAGCAGCGCGTTCGTATCGACGGTTCTCCCCGTATCCTGCGAGCAGTACTTC
D gene: -; V gene: TRBV11-1; J gene: TRBJ2-3; clone size: -; CDR3 protein: CASSLVGAADTQYF; CDR3 DNA: TGTGCCAGCAGCTTAGTGGGGGCGGCAGATACGCAGTATTTT
D gene: TRBD1; V gene: TRBV7-2; J gene: TRBJ2-1; clone size: -; CDR3 protein: CASSFQDRAGENEQFF; CDR3 DNA: TGTGCCAGCAGCTTTCAGGACAGGGCAGGTGAGAATGAGCAGTTCTTC
D gene: -; V gene: TRBV20-1; J gene: TRBJ2-1; clone size: -; CDR3 protein: CSARWGDEQFF; CDR3 DNA: TGCAGTGCTAGATGGGGGGATGAGCAGTTCTTC
D gene: TRBD2; V gene: TRBV5-1; J gene: TRBJ2-3; clone size: -; CDR3 protein: CASSSLAGGMADTQYF; CDR3 DNA: TGCGCCAGCAGCTCTCTAGCGGGGGGGATGGCAGATACGCAGTATTTT
D gene: TRBD2; V gene: TRBV3-1; J gene: TRBJ2-5; clone size: -; CDR3 protein: CASSQDTSSGGNEQYF; CDR3 DNA: TGTGCCAGCAGCCAAGATACGTCTAGCGGGGGCAATGAGCAGTACTTC
D gene: TRBD1; V gene: TRBV4-3; J gene: TRBJ2-5; clone size: -; CDR3 protein: CASGPGTGYGETQYF; CDR3 DNA: TGCGCCAGCGGTCCCGGGACAGGGTACGGGGAGACCCAGTACTTC
D gene: -; V gene: TRBV27; J gene: TRBJ2-3; clone size: -; CDR3 protein: CASSSPAFSTDTQYF; CDR3 DNA: TGTGCCAGCAGTTCTCCTGCTTTTAGCACAGATACGCAGTATTTT
D gene: -; V gene: TRBV6-2/TRBV6-3; J gene: TRBJ1-5; clone size: -; CDR3 protein: CASGSPSAGSNQPQHF; CDR3 DNA: TGTGCCAGCGGGAGTCCGTCAGCGGGTAGCAATCAGCCCCAGCATTTT
D gene: -; V gene: TRBV12-3/TRBV12-4; J gene: TRBJ2-5; clone size: many; CDR3 protein: CASFDGGRGETQYF; CDR3 DNA: TGTGCCAGCTTTGATGGGGGAAGAGGGGAGACCCAGTACTTC
D gene: -; V gene: TRBV28; J gene: TRBJ2-4; clone size: -; CDR3 protein: CASSPMDDRKNIQYF; CDR3 DNA: TGTGCCAGCAGTCCCATGGACGACAGGAAAAACATTCAGTACTTC
D gene: -; V gene: TRBV7-2; J gene: TRBJ2-1; clone size: once; CDR3 protein: CASSLARARGNEQFF; CDR3 DNA: TGTGCCAGCAGCTTAGCCCGTGCTAGGGGCAATGAGCAGTTCTTC
D gene: -; V gene: TRBV10-3; J gene: TRBJ2-3; clone size: -; CDR3 protein: CAISGQGQDTQYF; CDR3 DNA: TGTGCCATCAGTGGGCAGGGTCAGGATACGCAGTATTTT